The 15 T cell receptor beta chains in this list originate from one sample, sequenced in a study of blood T cell repertoires in COVID-19. Profiling relied on immunoSEQ multiplex PCR, and the TCRdb table lists in-frame clones only, not all of them. The sample holds some 400,000 clones; about 90% are singletons and the top ten take 8.5% to 12%. Sequenced material: peripheral blood. The receptor source for this set is a woman aged 25 to 39 with COVID-19, enrolled during active disease.

The J gene is TRBJ2-1, the V gene TRBV3-1 (or the pseudogene TRBV3-2), with no clear D. CDR1 and CDR2 from the germline V gene are LGHDT and YNNKEL (reference sequence). Trimming stripped 0 bases from V and 2 bases from J, with 8 bases between. The CDR3 spans 15 residues. Here the CDR3 DNA reads TGTGCCAGCAGCCAAGACTGGCTTGCCTACAATGAGCAGTTCTTC. It translates to CASSQDWLAYNEQFF.

The J gene is TRBJ1-3, the V gene TRBV15, with 7 bases lining up with TRBD1. The germline V gene has CDR1 LNHNV and CDR2 YYDKDF (reference sequence). The ends lost 1 base at V and 4 bases at J; junction bases unmatched: 4. The CDR3 is 15 amino acids. CDR3 coding DNA: TGTGCCACCAGCAGAGTTGAGGGGGCGGGAAACACCATATATTTT. Protein product: CATSRVEGAGNTIYF. Variable domain in full (rest from reference TRBV15 and TRBJ1-3): DAMVIQNPRYQVTQFGKPVTLSCSQTLNHNVMYWYQQKSSQAPKLLFHYYDKDFNNEADTPDNFQSRRPNTSFCFLDIRSPGLGDTAMYLCATSRVEGAGNTIYFGEGSWLTVV.

The rearrangement joins TRBV5-1 to TRBJ2-7, with unresolved D. Deletions cut 0 bases from V and 3 bases from J, with 7 bases between. The CDR3 is 13 amino acids. CDR1 is SGHRS, CDR2 YFSETQ, per germline. The CDR3 coding sequence is TGCGCCAGCAGCTTGGCGGTTCACTACGAGCAGTACTTC. It encodes CASSLAVHYEQYF.

About this clone: Other nucleotide sequences in the sample specify the same CDR3. V gene TRBV6-4 combines with J gene TRBJ2-1; 7 bases agree with TRBD2. This CDR3 is 15 amino acids long. V was clipped by 6 bases and J by 0 bases; unmatched bases: 5. The V gene's germline CDR1 is MRHNA and CDR2 SNTAGT. CDR3 in amino acids: CASSASGGSYNEQFF. The CDR3 DNA reads as TGTGCCAGCAGCGCCTCGGGGGGCTCCTACAATGAGCAGTTCTTC.

The sample holds one count of this clone. This chain links TRBV25-1 with TRBJ2-7, with D tentatively TRBD1 (6 bases). The CDR3 spans 12 residues. Germline-derived CDR1 and CDR2 are MGHDK and SYGVNS. V lost 6 bases to trimming and J lost 1 base, with 7 bases between them. CDR3 loop: CASRDRSYEQYF. Written as DNA, the CDR3 is TGTGCCAGCAGGGACAGATCCTACGAGCAGTACTTC.

The chain uses TRBV7-9 and TRBJ2-3; 8 bases fit TRBD2. CDR1 and CDR2 from the germline V gene are SEHNR and FQNEAQ (reference sequence). J lost 3 bases, V lost 3 bases, and 5 bases had no gene match. This CDR3 region has 15 residues. The chain's CDR3 is CASSFIAGRTDTQYF. The CDR3 coding sequence is TGTGCCAGCAGCTTTATAGCGGGAAGGACAGATACGCAGTATTTT.

This clone was found a few times. This chain uses TRBV20-1 with TRBJ2-3; D is ambiguous. The V end lost 8 bases, the J end lost 4 bases, and 10 bases lay between the germline ends. Germline assignment: CDR1 DFQATT and CDR2 SNEGSKA (reference sequence). The CDR3 contains 11 residues. CDR3 in amino acids: CSLPVADTQYF. The CDR3 DNA sequence: TGCAGTCTCCCTGTCGCAGATACGCAGTATTTT.

This rearrangement joins TRBV6-5 to TRBJ2-3; TRBD1 might be the D (6 bases). Germline assignment: CDR1 MNHEY and CDR2 SVGAGI. Trimming cost V 2 bases and J 2 bases, with 11 bases left between them. The length of the CDR3 is 15 residues. CDR3 sequence: CASSYGQGPTDTQYF. CDR3 DNA: TGTGCCAGCAGTTACGGTCAGGGGCCCACAGATACGCAGTATTTT.

This clone came up a few times. The rearrangement links TRBV25-1 to TRBJ1-1; possibly TRBD1 for D (6 bases). The CDR3 runs 11 residues. V dropped 6 bases and J dropped 7 bases, with 9 bases sitting between them. The germline V gene encodes CDR1 MGHDK and CDR2 SYGVNS. DNA of the CDR3: TGTGCCAGCAGAGGGGGAATTGAAGCTTTCTTT. It translates to CASRGGIEAFF.

The genes are TRBV27 and TRBJ2-7; the D gene is possibly TRBD1 (6 bases). Germline V gene lookup returns CDR1 MNHEY and CDR2 SMNVEV (reference sequence). The germline V and J ends were trimmed by 8 bases and 5 bases, with 13 bases remaining between them. The CDR3 runs 12 residues. CDR3 loop: CASRTGLDEQYF. CDR3 nucleotide sequence: TGTGCCAGCCGAACAGGGCTGGACGAGCAGTACTTC.

The V and J genes are TRBV19 and TRBJ1-5; no clear D. V gave up 10 bases and J gave up 5 bases, with 18 bases separating them. The CDR3 is 14 residues long. Germline V gene data show CDR1 as LNHDA and CDR2 as SQIVND (reference sequence). The CDR3 sequence: CAIAPGGDYQPQHF. CDR3 bases: TGTGCCATAGCACCCGGTGGCGACTATCAGCCCCAGCATTTT.

The genes are TRBV2 and TRBJ2-7; D gene ambiguous. The germline CDR1 and CDR2 sequences are SNHLY and FYNNEI. This CDR3 is built from 11 residues. Trimming stripped 6 bases from V and 4 bases from J, with 7 bases between. The CDR3 sequence: CASSPLYEQYF. The CDR3 DNA follows: TGTGCCAGCAGCCCCCTGTACGAGCAGTACTTC.

The chain uses TRBV2 and TRBJ1-4; D perhaps matches TRBD1 (6 bases). This CDR3 has 13 residues. V was clipped by 5 bases and J by 7 bases, with 11 bases between them. Germline CDR1 SNHLY, CDR2 FYNNEI. CDR3 sequence: CASSLQGFEKLFF. The CDR3 DNA reads as TGTGCCAGCAGTTTACAGGGTTTTGAAAAACTGTTTTTT. The whole variable domain, remainder taken from reference TRBV2 and TRBJ1-4, is EPEVTQTPSHQVTQMGQEVILRCVPISNHLYFYWYRQILGQKVEFLVSFYNNEISEKSEIFDDQFSVERPDGSNFTLKIRSTKLEDSAMYFCASSLQGFEKLFFGSGTQLSVL.

The J gene is TRBJ2-2, the V gene TRBV28; 11 bases are a match to TRBD2. CDR1 is MDHEN, CDR2 SYDVKM, per germline. This CDR3 is 16 amino acids long. V was clipped by 5 bases and J by 5 bases; unmatched bases: 7. CDR3 region: CASSRSTSGITGELFF. CDR3 sequence (DNA): TGTGCCAGCAGTCGGTCGACTAGCGGGATTACCGGGGAGCTGTTTTTT. The variable domain in full, with the rest retrieved from reference TRBV28 and TRBJ2-2, is DVKVTQSSRYLVKRTGEKVFLECVQDMDHENMFWYRQDPGLGLRLIYFSYDVKMKEKGDIPEGYSVSREKKERFSLILESASTNQTSMYLCASSRSTSGITGELFFGEGSRLTVL.

This chain joins TRBV4-3 and TRBJ2-7; 12 nucleotides align to TRBD2. CDR3 length: 15 residues. The V segment lost 1 base and the J segment 3 bases; nucleotides outside the gene matches: 1. Per the germline V gene, CDR1 is LGHNA and CDR2 is YSLEER. For the CDR3, the DNA is TGCGCCAGCAGCCAAGGGACTAGCGGGAACTACGAGCAGTACTTC. Its translation: CASSQGTSGNYEQYF.